This T cell receptor (beta chain) was observed in a study of blood T cell repertoires in COVID-19. For the study at large: Sites in the United States, Italy and Spain provided acute and convalescent COVID-19 samples.

Looked up from germline, CDR1 is SEHNR and CDR2 is FQNEAQ (reference sequence). V was shortened by 5 bases and J by 1 base, with 9 bases between the two germline ends. The CDR3 extends over 14 amino acids. Measured with immunoSEQ multiplex PCR; TCRdb has only the in-frame clones, and not every one. In the table there are around 300,000 clones, 75% to 90% of which are singletons. The sample taken for sequencing was peripheral blood. The clonotype was recovered from a man between 18 and 29 years old with active or convalescent COVID-19. This chain connects TRBV7-9 to TRBJ1-5; D is perhaps TRBD1 (6 bases). CDR3 in DNA: TGTGCCAGCAGCGATGGACAGAGCAATCAGCCCCAGCATTTT. Translation: CASSDGQSNQPQHF. Full variable domain (remainder filled in from reference TRBV7-9 and TRBJ1-5): DTGVSQNPRHKITKRGQNVTFRCDPISEHNRLYWYRQTLGQGPEFLTYFQNEAQLEKSRLLSDRFSAERPKGSFSTLEIQRTEQGDSAMYLCASSDGQSNQPQHFGDGTRLSIL.